These 6 T cell receptor beta chains came from one sample sequenced in a study of T cells expressing NK-cell markers. TCRdb reanalyzed the 5' RACE reads and collapses them to one entry per CDR3 protein, without DNA. Its table lists about 150,000 distinct CDR3 sequences. The specimen was blood T cells: a sorted CD56 or NKG2C T cell subset, CD4+ or CD8+ T cells, or bulk PBMC T cells (not recorded which). Receptors originate from a woman in her forties or fifties in good health.

The J gene is TRBJ2-1, the V gene TRBV4-1; TCRdb's D call of TRBD2 is untestable without DNA. Germline V gene data show CDR1 as MGHRA and CDR2 as YSYEKL. The CDR3 covers 14 residues. The CDR3 loop is CASSQLGLDNEQFF.

The gene calls are TRBV5-1 and TRBJ1-1. The CDR3 loop spans 14 amino acids. CDR1 and CDR2 (germline): SGHRS, YFSETQ. CDR3 protein: CASSLEGVNTEAFF.

The chain links TRBV7-9 to TRBJ2-1. This CDR3 spans 12 amino acids. Germline V gives CDR1 SEHNR, CDR2 FQNEAQ (reference sequence). The CDR3 here is CASSEDFNEQFF.

The V gene is TRBV7-6, the J gene TRBJ1-1; the D gene TCRdb calls, TRBD1, cannot be checked with no DNA. The CDR3 is 16 amino acids. Germline V lookup: CDR1 SGHVS, CDR2 FNYEAQ. This CDR3 reads CASSTSPGGLFTEAFF.

The V gene is TRBV7-9, the J gene TRBJ1-2; checking the TCRdb D call of TRBD1 is not possible without DNA. This CDR3 region has 15 residues. Per germline, CDR1 SEHNR and CDR2 FQNEAQ (reference sequence). CDR3 in amino acids: CASSPDERQTEGYTF.

V gene TRBV11-2 combines with J gene TRBJ2-3; there is no DNA to check the TCRdb D call of TRBD2. Germline-derived CDR1 and CDR2 are SGHAT and FQNNGV. This CDR3 contains 15 residues. CDR3 sequence: CASSLGERDTDTQYF.